This TCR beta chain was retrieved from a study of T cell responses to AZD1222 COVID-19 vaccine. Whole-study findings and limits: At study baseline, merely over 5 AZD1222 recipients were seropositive.

For this clone: Its antigen is undetermined. The junction departs from germline at one end; a sequencing error may be responsible.

Germline V gives CDR1 MDHEN, CDR2 SYDVKM. This CDR3 spans 12 amino acids. Data came from immunoSEQ multiplex PCR; TCRdb stores just in-frame clones and leaves some out. The data hold around 150,000 clones, with 80% to 95% observed a single time. Material: peripheral blood, obtained on day 0 of AZD1222 vaccination. This TCR came from an adult in good health. The chain employs TRBV28 and TRBJ2-1; no clear D gene. As DNA, the CDR3 is TGTGCCAGCAGTTTAAGTGGTTCAGAGCGGTTCTTC. Translating gives CASSLSGSERFF.